This TCR beta chain was retrieved from a study of blood T cell repertoires in COVID-19. Study-wide context: PBMCs, B-cell-depleted T cells, or T cells were the source of the cDNA or gDNA that made up the material.

Looked up from germline, CDR1 is LNHNV and CDR2 is YYDKDF (reference sequence). The CDR3 is made up of 15 amino acids. V dropped 5 bases and J dropped 0 bases, with 14 bases sitting between them. Regarding this clone: The sample has other DNA sequences that encode this CDR3 too.

Source study methods: Using reference gene primer amplification, nucleated cell counts were estimated. Sequencing was performed with immunoSEQ multiplex PCR; in TCRdb, only in-frame clones are kept and a portion is missing. The D gene and trimming were derived from the DNA, and the V and J assignments and clone size from that table. This sample has 150,000 to 170,000 clones; around 83% occur once, and the top ten carry around 8.1%. This rearrangement joins TRBV15 to TRBJ2-7; possible D gene TRBD2, 6 bases. The origin of this receptor is a woman aged 60-70 years with COVID-19, enrolled during active disease. Material: peripheral blood. The chain's CDR3 is CATSAWDLSSYEQYF. The CDR3, as DNA: TGTGCCACCAGCGCTTGGGACTTGAGCTCCTACGAGCAGTACTTC.